One T cell receptor (beta chain) is described in this entry. Its antigen is undetermined. This entry belongs to a study of Tregs in tolerant kidney transplant recipients. The table came from immunoSEQ multiplex PCR; TCRdb's copy has only in-frame clones and leaves some out. The sample contains roughly 66,000 clones, roughly 90% of which appear only once. CD4+CD25+CD127- Tregs, CD4+CD25- non-Tregs, CD4 and CD8 cells were sorted. Study-wide results and caveats: For some patients, primers changed over time, blocking nucleotide-level comparison. No direct test of biological reproducibility was done here.

Per germline, CDR1 MNHNY and CDR2 SVGAGI (reference sequence). The CDR3 has 14 residues. J gave up 2 bases and V 5 bases, and 1 base lay outside the gene matches. The sequence was obtained from a human donor who received a combined kidney and bone marrow transplant. J is TRBJ2-7 and V is TRBV6-6, with TRBD2 matching over 12 bases. The sample was CD8+ T cells from blood, taken before the transplant. CDR3 in DNA: TGTGCCAGCAGTCTAGCGGGAGGGCCCTACGAGCAGTACTTC. It translates to CASSLAGGPYEQYF.